The rows below give T cell receptor beta chains drawn from one sample of a study of T cell responses to AZD1222 COVID-19 vaccine. Data came from immunoSEQ multiplex PCR; TCRdb stores just in-frame clones and leaves some out. The data contain around 200,000 clones, almost 90% of them singletons. The sample in question was peripheral blood, obtained on day 0 of AZD1222 vaccination. These receptors were obtained from an adult in good health. Both conserved end residues are part of each CDR3. D genes are given only for firm matches. Only some rows state a clone size, as once, few, many or a class for expanded clones.

TGTGCCTGGGCTAGCGGGAGAACAGATACGCAGTATTTT,CAWASGRTDTQYF,TRBJ2-3,TRBD2,TRBV30,NA
TGTGCCAGCAGTTACAACCCCCGCCGGGACACCTATGAAAAACTGTTTTTT,CASSYNPRRDTYEKLFF,TRBJ1-4,NA,TRBV6-2/TRBV6-3,NA
TGTGCCAGCAAATTCCTTACAGGGGTGAACACTGAAGCTTTCTTT,CASKFLTGVNTEAFF,TRBJ1-1,TRBD1,TRBV2,NA
TGTGCCAGCAGCTTGGGGGGTAGCTCGGGCACAGATACGCAGTATTTT,CASSLGGSSGTDTQYF,TRBJ2-3,NA,TRBV5-4,NA
TGTGCCTGCGGACAGGGGGGTGGCTACACCTTC,CACGQGGGYTF,TRBJ1-2,TRBD1,TRBV30,NA
TGCGCCAGCAGGCCTACGGATTACAATGAGCAGTTCTTC,CASRPTDYNEQFF,TRBJ2-1,NA,TRBV10-2,NA
TGTGCCAGCAGGGGGTCTGGAAACACCATATATTTT,CASRGSGNTIYF,TRBJ1-3,NA,TRBV6-5,NA
TGTGCCAGCGTGGGAGCGGGCTACGAGCAGTACTTC,CASVGAGYEQYF,TRBJ2-7,NA,TRBV6-6,NA
TGTGCCAGCAGTTTATCCCCCGCTTACAGGGAGCCCTACGAGCAGTACTTC,CASSLSPAYREPYEQYF,TRBJ2-7,NA,TRBV28,NA
TGTGCCAGCAGTTCGGACAGGGGTTTCTCTGAAGCTTTCTTT,CASSSDRGFSEAFF,TRBJ1-1,TRBD1,TRBV6-5,NA
TGTGCCAGCAGGTCGCGCGAGCTGTTTTTT,CASRSRELFF,TRBJ2-2,NA,TRBV6-5,NA
TGCAGCGTTGAAGCCCCGGGACTTCCCGACCTCAATGAGCAGTTCTTC,CSVEAPGLPDLNEQFF,TRBJ2-1,NA,TRBV29-1,NA
TGTGCCAGCTCACCACGGGCCTTCCTCTCCTATAATTCACCCCTCCACTTT,CASSPRAFLSYNSPLHF,TRBJ1-6,NA,TRBV18,NA
TGTGCCACCAGCCAGGGAAGCGGGCTCAGCACAGATACGCAGTATTTT,CATSQGSGLSTDTQYF,TRBJ2-3,NA,TRBV24-1,NA
TGCGCCAGCAGCCATTCAAAGGGGCGGTTGCAGCCCCAGCATTTT,CASSHSKGRLQPQHF,TRBJ1-5,NA,TRBV4-1,NA
TGCGCCAGCAGCTTTAGTGGGACCCCGGGGGAGACCCAGTACTTC,CASSFSGTPGETQYF,TRBJ2-5,NA,TRBV5-1,NA
TGTGCCAGCTCACCGCAACTTGGACAGGGAAATCAGCCCCAGCATTTT,CASSPQLGQGNQPQHF,TRBJ1-5,TRBD1,TRBV18,NA
TGTGCCAGCAGCTGGGGGACGGTTAACTATGGCTACACCTTC,CASSWGTVNYGYTF,TRBJ1-2,NA,TRBV11-2,NA
TGTGCCAGCAGCTTAGTATTAGAGACCCAGTACTTC,CASSLVLETQYF,TRBJ2-5,NA,TRBV11-2,NA
TGCGCCAGCAGCTTGGCGGGAGGGCTGTTTGGAGCTTTCTTT,CASSLAGGLFGAFF,TRBJ1-1,NA,TRBV5-1,NA
TGTGCCAGCAGTGACGGCCTAGCGGGACACAATGAGCAGTTCTTC,CASSDGLAGHNEQFF,TRBJ2-1,TRBD2,TRBV6-4,many
TGTGCCAGCAGCCGAGGACAGGGGCACACAGATACGCAGTATTTT,CASSRGQGHTDTQYF,TRBJ2-3,TRBD1,TRBV7-8,NA
TGTGCCAGCAGTACCGGGGGAGGGCCCCACAATGAGCAGTTCTTC,CASSTGGGPHNEQFF,TRBJ2-1,TRBD2,TRBV9,NA
TGCGCCAGCAGCCAAGAGATCGGCCGTACCTATGAGCAGTTCTTC,CASSQEIGRTYEQFF,TRBJ2-1,NA,TRBV4-3,NA
TGTGCCAGCAGTGACGGTACAGGGACCACTGAAGCTTTCTTT,CASSDGTGTTEAFF,TRBJ1-1,NA,TRBV2,few
TGTGCCACCTCTGACAGCGGGAACACTGAAGCTTTCTTT,CATSDSGNTEAFF,TRBJ1-1,NA,TRBV12-3/TRBV12-4,NA
TGTGCCATCAGTGTGTCGTTGGGTGGGGACACTGAAGCTTTCTTT,CAISVSLGGDTEAFF,TRBJ1-1,NA,TRBV10-3,NA
TGTGCCAGCAGCGACGGACTAGCGGGGGGGTCGGAGACCCAGTACTTC,CASSDGLAGGSETQYF,TRBJ2-5,TRBD2,TRBV5-4,NA
TGTGCCAGCAGTTACTTCATTACCCTGGTCTACACCTTC,CASSYFITLVYTF,TRBJ1-2,NA,TRBV6-2/TRBV6-3,NA
TGTGCTAGTGGTTTGGGAACATTAGCTTACGAGCAGTACTTC,CASGLGTLAYEQYF,TRBJ2-7,NA,TRBV12-5,NA
TGCGCCAGCAGGGGGTCCCTCGGCGGGGGCGAGCAGTACTTC,CASRGSLGGGEQYF,TRBJ2-7,TRBD2,TRBV10-2,once
TGCGCCAGCAGCCAAGAAACAGGGCGTACCTACGAGCAGTACTTC,CASSQETGRTYEQYF,TRBJ2-7,NA,TRBV4-3,NA
TGTGCCAGCAGCCGAGGGCTGGGCGCCTATGGCTACACCTTC,CASSRGLGAYGYTF,TRBJ1-2,NA,TRBV6-5,once